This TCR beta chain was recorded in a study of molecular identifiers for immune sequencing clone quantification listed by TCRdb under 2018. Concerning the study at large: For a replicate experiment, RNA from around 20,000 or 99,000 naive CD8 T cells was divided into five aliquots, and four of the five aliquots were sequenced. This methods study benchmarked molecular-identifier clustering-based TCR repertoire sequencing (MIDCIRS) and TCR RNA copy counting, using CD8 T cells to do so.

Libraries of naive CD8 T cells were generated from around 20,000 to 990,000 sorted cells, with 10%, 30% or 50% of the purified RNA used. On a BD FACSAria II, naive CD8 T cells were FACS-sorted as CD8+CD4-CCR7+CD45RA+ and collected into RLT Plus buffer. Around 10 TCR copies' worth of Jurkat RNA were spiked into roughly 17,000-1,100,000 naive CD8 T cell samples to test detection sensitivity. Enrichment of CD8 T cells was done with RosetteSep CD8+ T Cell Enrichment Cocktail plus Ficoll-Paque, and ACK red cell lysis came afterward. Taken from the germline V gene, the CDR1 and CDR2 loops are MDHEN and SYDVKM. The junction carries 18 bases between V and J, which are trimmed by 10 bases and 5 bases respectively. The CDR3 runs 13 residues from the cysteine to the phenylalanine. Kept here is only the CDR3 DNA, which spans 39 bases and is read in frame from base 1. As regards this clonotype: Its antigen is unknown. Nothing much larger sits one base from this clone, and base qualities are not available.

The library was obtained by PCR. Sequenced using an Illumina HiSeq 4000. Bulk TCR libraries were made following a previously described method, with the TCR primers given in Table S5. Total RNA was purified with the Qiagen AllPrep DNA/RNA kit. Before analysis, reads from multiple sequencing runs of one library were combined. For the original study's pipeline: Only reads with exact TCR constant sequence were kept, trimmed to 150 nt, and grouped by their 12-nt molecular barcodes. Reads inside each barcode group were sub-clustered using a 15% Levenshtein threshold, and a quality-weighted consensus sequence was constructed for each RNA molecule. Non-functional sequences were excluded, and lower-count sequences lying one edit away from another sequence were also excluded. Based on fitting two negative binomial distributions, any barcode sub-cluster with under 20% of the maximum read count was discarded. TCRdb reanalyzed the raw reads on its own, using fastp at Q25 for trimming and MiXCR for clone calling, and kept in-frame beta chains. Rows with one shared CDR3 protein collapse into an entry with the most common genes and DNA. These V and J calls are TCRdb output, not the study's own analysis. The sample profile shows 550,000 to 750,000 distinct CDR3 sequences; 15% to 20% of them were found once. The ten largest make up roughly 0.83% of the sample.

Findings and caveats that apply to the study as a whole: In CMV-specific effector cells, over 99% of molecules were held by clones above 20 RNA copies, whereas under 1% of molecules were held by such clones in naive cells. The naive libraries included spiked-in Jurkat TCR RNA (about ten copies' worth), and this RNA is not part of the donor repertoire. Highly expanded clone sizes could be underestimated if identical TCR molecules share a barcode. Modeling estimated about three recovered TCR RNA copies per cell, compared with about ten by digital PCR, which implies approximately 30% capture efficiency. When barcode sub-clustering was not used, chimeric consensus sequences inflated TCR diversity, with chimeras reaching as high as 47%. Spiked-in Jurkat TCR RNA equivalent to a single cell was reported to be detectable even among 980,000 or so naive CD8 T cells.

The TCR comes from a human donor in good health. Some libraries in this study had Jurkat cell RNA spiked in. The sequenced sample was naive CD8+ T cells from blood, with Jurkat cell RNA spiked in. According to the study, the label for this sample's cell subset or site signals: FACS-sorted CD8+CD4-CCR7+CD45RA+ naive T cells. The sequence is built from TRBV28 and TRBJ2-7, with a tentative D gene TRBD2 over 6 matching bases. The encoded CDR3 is CATRWRVADEQYF. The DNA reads TGTGCCACTCGCTGGAGGGTTGCGGACGAGCAGTACTTC.